The next 25 T cell receptor beta chains were all read from a single sample in a study of shared clonotypes between healthy human individuals. Generated by immunoSEQ multiplex PCR, the TCRdb table keeps only in-frame clones and is missing some. The data contain around 500,000 clones, almost 80% of them singletons. Input material: PBMCs. These receptors originate from a woman between 35 and 50 years old in good health. Some clones in this sample may be carry-over from other donors' samples.

The rearrangement joins TRBV15 to TRBJ1-3; a weak D match, TRBD1 (6 bases). The germline CDR1 and CDR2 sequences are LNHNV and YYDKDF (reference sequence). Trimming shortened V by 5 bases and J by 0 bases, and 14 bases separated the two germline ends. This CDR3 has 16 amino acids. This chain's CDR3 is CATSGGSHRSGNTIYF. CDR3 in DNA: TGTGCCACCAGCGGGGGCAGCCACCGCTCTGGAAACACCATATATTTT. The complete variable domain, with remaining parts taken from reference TRBV15 and TRBJ1-3, reads DAMVIQNPRYQVTQFGKPVTLSCSQTLNHNVMYWYQQKSSQAPKLLFHYYDKDFNNEADTPDNFQSRRPNTSFCFLDIRSPGLGDTAMYLCATSGGSHRSGNTIYFGEGSWLTVV.

This rearrangement joins TRBV7-6 to TRBJ1-5; TRBD1 might be the D (5 bases). The CDR3 is 13 residues long. Trimming pared 2 bases from V and 6 bases from J, leaving 8 bases between. Per the germline V gene, CDR1 is SGHVS and CDR2 is FNYEAQ. The CDR3 DNA reads as TGTGCCAGCAGCTTAACCGGGGGTCAGCCCCAGCATTTT. Protein sequence: CASSLTGGQPQHF.

This chain connects TRBV15 to TRBJ1-5; D is unresolved. V gave up 0 bases and J gave up 5 bases, with 2 bases separating them. The germline gives CDR1 LNHNV, CDR2 YYDKDF (reference sequence). This CDR3 contains 12 residues. CDR3 sequence (DNA): TGTGCCACCAGCAGAGAACATCAGCCCCAGCATTTT. Protein sequence: CATSREHQPQHF.

The sample holds a few counts of this clone. This sequence joins TRBV6-1 and TRBJ2-7; D remains unclear. V was clipped by 2 bases and J by 9 bases, with 17 bases between them. Germline assignment: CDR1 MNHNS and CDR2 SASEGT. The CDR3 consists of 14 residues. The CDR3 spells CASSESRARSLQYF. The CDR3 DNA sequence: TGTGCCAGCAGTGAATCGAGAGCGAGGAGTTTGCAGTACTTC.

The gene calls are TRBV6-6 and TRBJ1-3; TRBD1 agrees at 9 bases. In germline, CDR1 is MNHNY, CDR2 SVGAGI (reference sequence). The length of the CDR3 is 16 residues. V gave up 2 bases and J gave up 0 bases; unmatched junction bases: 2. CDR3 loop: CASSYPGQGSGNTIYF. As DNA, the CDR3 is TGTGCCAGCAGTTACCCGGGACAGGGCTCTGGAAACACCATATATTTT.

This chain joins TRBV6-1 and TRBJ1-4; D might be TRBD1 (5 bases). Between the trimmed V and J ends, which lost 4 bases and 6 bases, there was a span of 18 bases. The germline V gene has CDR1 MNHNS and CDR2 SASEGT. The CDR3 is made up of 16 amino acids. This chain's CDR3 is CASSVTPGAMDEKLFF. The CDR3 region has the DNA TGTGCCAGCAGTGTTACCCCCGGGGCGATGGATGAAAAACTGTTTTTT.

This rearrangement joins TRBV5-1 to TRBJ2-2; 11 bases map to TRBD2. V lost 4 bases to trimming and J lost 6 bases; unmatched junction nucleotides: 5. This CDR3 spans 15 amino acids. CDR1 is SGHRS, CDR2 YFSETQ, per germline. DNA of the CDR3: TGCGCCAGCAGCGATAGCGGGAGGGCCGCCGGGGAGCTGTTTTTT. Its translation: CASSDSGRAAGELFF.

At least ten counts were recorded for this clone. The chain has TRBV6-4 and TRBJ2-1, with TRBD2 identical over 10 bases. V shed 2 bases, J shed 6 bases, and the junction held 7 bases outside the gene matches. The CDR3 covers 16 residues. Per the germline V gene, CDR1 is MRHNA and CDR2 is SNTAGT. The CDR3 is CASSDRAGGDFNEQFF. In nucleotides, the CDR3 is TGTGCCAGCAGTGACCGAGCGGGAGGGGATTTCAATGAGCAGTTCTTC.

This clone was seen a single time. V and J are TRBV9 and TRBJ2-1, with 7 bases that match TRBD2. In germline, CDR1 is SGDLS, CDR2 YYNGEE. Trimming removed 4 bases from V and 6 bases from J; junction bases left unmatched: 7. The CDR3 covers 14 residues. In DNA, the CDR3 is TGTGCCAGCAGCCCTCGGACTAGTTTCAATGAGCAGTTCTTC. Its protein is CASSPRTSFNEQFF.

This clone appeared a single time. The chain recombines TRBV6-4 with TRBJ2-1, with TRBD2 as a possible D gene (6 bases). Trimming left V 4 bases short and J 2 bases short, with 12 bases between. Germline V gives CDR1 MRHNA, CDR2 SNTAGT. CDR3 length: 15 amino acids. The CDR3 sequence: CASSALASAYNEQFF. The CDR3 nucleotides are TGTGCCAGCAGTGCCCTAGCGAGTGCCTACAATGAGCAGTTCTTC.

This chain joins TRBV15 and TRBJ2-1; TRBD2 matches at 10 bases. The germline gives CDR1 LNHNV, CDR2 YYDKDF (reference sequence). The CDR3 loop spans 17 amino acids. The ends lost 2 bases at V and 8 bases at J; junction bases unmatched: 12. CDR3 sequence reads: CATSRPHEREGIDEQFF. CDR3 sequence (DNA): TGTGCCACCAGCAGACCTCATGAGCGGGAGGGCATCGATGAGCAGTTCTTC.

This clone was counted at least ten times. The J gene is TRBJ1-6, the V gene TRBV6-1; 8 bases line up with TRBD1. V dropped 4 bases and J dropped 8; count of bases not matched to a gene: 7. Germline assignment: CDR1 MNHNS and CDR2 SASEGT. This CDR3 region has 15 residues. CDR3 sequence (DNA): TGTGCCAGCAGTGCCTGGACAGGGAGTTATTCACCCCTCCACTTT. The encoded protein is CASSAWTGSYSPLHF.

The rearrangement joins TRBV5-4 to TRBJ2-3; D not certain. CDR3 size: 14 residues. The V gene's germline CDR1 is SGHNT and CDR2 YYREEE (reference sequence). Trimming pared 4 bases from V and 4 bases from J, leaving 13 bases between. This chain's CDR3 is CASSPKGAPDTQYF. CDR3 sequence (DNA): TGTGCCAGCAGCCCGAAGGGCGCACCAGATACGCAGTATTTT.

This chain connects TRBV9 to TRBJ1-3; no clear D gene. The CDR3 runs to 16 residues. CDR1 and CDR2 (germline): SGDLS, YYNGEE. Trimming stripped 0 bases from V and 0 bases from J, with 10 bases between. The CDR3: CASSVDRLNSGNTIYF. The CDR3 region has the DNA TGTGCCAGCAGCGTAGATCGTCTGAACTCTGGAAACACCATATATTTT.

This CDR3 is CASGLVLAGEGEQFF. For the CDR3, the DNA is TGTGCTAGTGGTTTGGTCCTAGCGGGTGAGGGTGAGCAGTTCTTC. The chain employs TRBV12-5 and TRBJ2-1; 8 nucleotides line up with TRBD2. CDR1 and CDR2 from the germline V gene are LGHNT and FRNRAP. V was clipped by 0 bases and J by 9 bases; unmatched bases: 7. The CDR3 contains 15 residues.

The chain is built from TRBV7-9 and TRBJ1-3; 7 positions agree with TRBD1. This CDR3 region has 17 residues. Germline V gene lookup returns CDR1 SEHNR and CDR2 FQNEAQ (reference sequence). Trimming cost V 5 bases and J 9 bases; bases outside gene matches: 19. CDR3 sequence reads: CASSPGSIEGTESTIYF. The CDR3 DNA reads as TGTGCCAGCAGCCCCGGGTCGATTGAGGGGACAGAGTCCACCATATATTTT.

The gene calls are TRBV5-5 and TRBJ2-7; D not resolved. Trimming left V 4 bases short and J 1 base short, with 9 bases between. The germline V gene has CDR1 SGHKS and CDR2 YYEKEE (reference sequence). The CDR3 spans 13 residues. The CDR3 bases are TGTGCCAGCAGCCCGCGTGAATCCTACGAGCAGTACTTC. Translated, it gives CASSPRESYEQYF.

V gene TRBV2 combines with J gene TRBJ2-1; D gene ambiguous. The V and J ends lost 6 bases and 5 bases respectively, with 11 bases between them. Germline V CDR1 and CDR2: SNHLY, FYNNEI. The CDR3 has 13 amino acids. The CDR3 coding sequence is TGTGCCAGCAGGGTGCTCCCCAACAATGAGCAGTTCTTC. Encoded protein: CASRVLPNNEQFF.

The sample holds a few counts of this clone. V usage is TRBV9 and J usage is TRBJ2-1; D remains ambiguous. The germline gives CDR1 SGDLS, CDR2 YYNGEE. The CDR3 is 14 residues long. The ends were cut back, 4 bases at V and 5 bases at J, with 13 bases in the middle. The CDR3 reads CASSPSRANNEQFF. CDR3 DNA sequence: TGTGCCAGCAGCCCGAGTAGGGCCAACAATGAGCAGTTCTTC.

This clone has a handful of counts. This clone may be a read error of a much larger clone one base away. This sample also contains other DNA sequences that code for the same CDR3. This rearrangement joins TRBV4-1 to TRBJ1-2, with 9 bases fitting TRBD1. Germline CDR1 reads MGHRA; CDR2 reads YSYEKL. The CDR3 runs 15 residues. In DNA form, the CDR3 reads TGCGCTAGCAGCCTCCGGACAGGGGATAACTATGGCTACACCTTC. As protein: CASSLRTGDNYGYTF.

As regards this clone: Without the conserved terminal phenylalanine or tryptophan, this CDR3 likely stems from a read error. The rearrangement uses TRBV15 and TRBJ1-1; unclear D gene. In germline, CDR1 is LNHNV, CDR2 YYDKDF (reference sequence). The CDR3 totals 15 residues. V lost 2 bases and J 1 base, leaving 11 bases between the germline ends. The CDR3 DNA reads as TGTGCCACCAGCAGACCAGAAGGAAGGAACACTGAAGCTTTCTCT. This translates into CATSRPEGRNTEAFS.

The chain joins TRBV10-3 to TRBJ1-5, with a weak D call TRBD1 (6 bases). The CDR3 is made up of 15 amino acids. CDR1 and CDR2 from the germline V gene are ENHRY and SYGVKD. The V end was cut by 1 base, the J end by 7 bases, with 14 bases between. The CDR3 sequence is CAISELQGWGQPQHF. The CDR3 nucleotides read TGTGCCATCAGTGAGTTACAGGGTTGGGGCCAGCCCCAGCATTTT.

Note on this clone: Other DNA sequences in the same sample also yield this CDR3. The chain joins TRBV6-1 to TRBJ2-7; D is unresolved. Deletions cut 4 bases from V and 2 bases from J, with 15 bases between. The CDR3 runs to 15 residues. Germline V lookup: CDR1 MNHNS, CDR2 SASEGT. CDR3 DNA: TGTGCCAGCAGTGTTGCCCAGCGACCGGCCTACGAGCAGTACTTC. Its translation is CASSVAQRPAYEQYF.

The CDR3 nucleotides are TGTGCCAGCAGCCGGGACTATGCTCAAGAGACCCAGTACTTC. It yields the protein CASSRDYAQETQYF. The chain uses TRBV27 and TRBJ2-5; 7 nucleotides agree with TRBD2. Germline CDR1 is MNHEY and CDR2 is SMNVEV (reference sequence). V lost 6 bases to trimming and J lost 2 bases; unmatched junction nucleotides: 6. This CDR3 has 14 amino acids.

In the case of this clone: The junction and the germline gene differ at one end; a read error may be behind it. This chain uses TRBV19 with TRBJ2-1; D could derive from TRBD1 or TRBD2 (5 bases each). The CDR3 totals 12 residues. Per germline, CDR1 LNHDA and CDR2 SQIVND (reference sequence). CDR3 nucleotides: TGTGTCAGTAGTATCATGGGGGTTTCGCTGTTCTTC. Encoded protein: CVSSIMGVSLFF.